These 24 T cell receptor beta chains were all obtained from the same sample, sequenced in a study of cytomegalovirus exposure and HLA in healthy donors. PCR was performed using 60 Vbeta and 13 Jbeta primers. TCRdb's copy holds only in-frame clones and misses some; the assay was immunoSEQ multiplex PCR. Of about 160,000 clones listed, approximately 88% are singletons. The sequencing input was PBMCs. These receptor sequences come from a woman younger than 35 in good health and CMV-seronegative.

This rearrangement joins TRBV2 to TRBJ2-1, with TRBD2 matching over 11 bases. V shed 2 bases, J shed 5 bases, and the junction held 11 bases outside the gene matches. This CDR3 spans 18 amino acids. Germline V gene lookup returns CDR1 SNHLY and CDR2 FYNNEI. The CDR3 reads CASSEPPRLAGRDNEQFF. The CDR3 DNA reads TGTGCCAGCAGTGAACCCCCAAGACTAGCGGGGAGGGACAATGAGCAGTTCTTC.

For this clone: Other nucleotide sequences from this sample produce the same CDR3. The rearrangement links TRBV28 to TRBJ1-1; TRBD1 matches 9 bases. Germline V gene sequence: CDR1 MDHEN, CDR2 SYDVKM. CDR3 length: 13 amino acids. The V gene end was trimmed by 6 bases and the J gene end by 5 bases; junction bases not matched to a gene: 4. CDR3 amino acids: CASRRQGGTEAFF. CDR3 in DNA: TGTGCCAGCAGGAGACAGGGGGGAACTGAAGCTTTCTTT.

This chain connects TRBV6-5 to TRBJ2-7; TRBD1 is a possible D gene (6 bases). This CDR3 is 15 amino acids long. CDR1 MNHEY and CDR2 SVGAGI come from the germline V gene. V lost 4 bases, J lost 8 bases, and 21 bases lay in between. In DNA form, the CDR3 reads TGTGCCAGCAGTTCCGGGACACTAAATGTTCACCAGCAGTACTTC. Protein product: CASSSGTLNVHQQYF.

The chain recombines TRBV5-1 with TRBJ1-5, with a possible D match to TRBD1 (5 bases). The ends were cut back, 1 base at V and 1 base at J, with 9 bases in the middle. From germline, CDR1 is SGHRS and CDR2 YFSETQ. This CDR3 is built from 15 residues. This CDR3 is CASSLSGISNQPQHF. The CDR3 bases are TGCGCCAGCAGCTTGTCAGGGATAAGCAATCAGCCCCAGCATTTT.

A note on this clone: Compared with germline, one end of the junction differs, possibly owing to a read error. CDR3 coding DNA: TGTTCCAGCAGCTTAGCAGGGGTACAAAACTATGGCTACACCTTC. This sequence encodes CSSSLAGVQNYGYTF. V gene TRBV7-9 combines with J gene TRBJ1-2, with TRBD1 as a possible D gene (6 bases). This CDR3 spans 15 amino acids. Germline CDR1 and CDR2: SEHNR and FQNEAQ (reference sequence).

The chain joins TRBV9 to TRBJ1-4, with 8 positions matching TRBD1. V lost 4 bases and J lost 8; bases outside the gene matches: 13. Germline CDR1 reads SGDLS; CDR2 reads YYNGEE. The CDR3 has 16 amino acids. DNA for the CDR3: TGTGCCAGCAGCCCGCAGACAGGGGATACAGGAGAAAAACTGTTTTTT. Protein: CASSPQTGDTGEKLFF.

This chain joins TRBV11-3 and TRBJ2-1; D remains ambiguous. Germline V CDR1 and CDR2: SGHNT, YENEEA. CDR3 length: 13 residues. Trimming took off 5 bases at V and 6 bases at J, with 11 bases between the two ends. The CDR3 DNA sequence: TGTGCCAGCAGCCTTCAGGTAGGCAATGAGCAGTTCTTC. This codes for CASSLQVGNEQFF.

The chain uses TRBV7-9 and TRBJ1-1, with D perhaps matching TRBD1 (5 bases). The CDR3 covers 12 residues. The V gene lost 2 bases and the J gene lost 6 bases, with 7 bases spanning the gap. Germline V gene lookup returns CDR1 SEHNR and CDR2 FQNEAQ (reference sequence). In nucleotides, the CDR3 is TGTGCCAGCAGCTTATCAGGGCCTGAAGCTTTCTTT. Its translation is CASSLSGPEAFF.

The rearrangement uses TRBV2 and TRBJ1-2; TRBD1 is a possible D gene (5 bases). This CDR3 spans 16 amino acids. V was shortened by 3 bases and J by 6 bases, with 20 bases between the two germline ends. Per germline, CDR1 SNHLY and CDR2 FYNNEI. Here the CDR3 reads CASSDSRVSARDGYTF. The CDR3 DNA reads TGTGCCAGCAGTGACTCCAGGGTGTCGGCTCGGGATGGCTACACCTTC.

This chain links TRBV2 with TRBJ1-2; weak D call: TRBD1 (6 bases). The V end was cut by 6 bases, the J end by 2 bases, with 13 bases between. Germline V lookup: CDR1 SNHLY, CDR2 FYNNEI. The CDR3 consists of 14 residues. CDR3 region: CASSQRQENYGYTF. CDR3 nucleotides: TGTGCCAGCAGCCAACGACAGGAAAACTATGGCTACACCTTC.

The chain recombines TRBV7-9 with TRBJ2-7; D possibly corresponds to TRBD2 (6 bases). The CDR3 covers 15 residues. In germline, CDR1 is SEHNR, CDR2 FQNEAQ (reference sequence). V shed 1 base and J shed 5 bases, with 15 bases lying between them. For the CDR3, the DNA is TGTGCCAGCAGCTTAGGGGCAGGCGGGGTGAACGAGCAGTACTTC. Its translation: CASSLGAGGVNEQYF.

This sequence joins TRBV9 and TRBJ2-5, with 13 bases that match TRBD2. The ends lost 2 bases at V and 3 bases at J; junction bases unmatched: 4. Germline V gives CDR1 SGDLS, CDR2 YYNGEE. The CDR3 is 16 amino acids. Here the CDR3 reads CASSVGTSGEKETQYF. The DNA for the CDR3 is TGTGCCAGCAGCGTTGGGACTAGCGGGGAAAAAGAGACCCAGTACTTC.

The J gene is TRBJ1-5, the V gene TRBV30, with 7 nucleotides matching TRBD1. The germline CDR1 and CDR2 sequences are GTSNPN and SVGIG (reference sequence). The CDR3 length is 15 residues. With V trimmed by 2 bases and J by 4 bases, 8 bases remained unmatched. CDR3 coding DNA: TGTGCCTGGAGTCTAATGGGACAGATGAATCAGCCCCAGCATTTT. Protein product: CAWSLMGQMNQPQHF.

The chain links TRBV5-4 to TRBJ2-1; D unclear. This CDR3 comprises 12 residues. Germline loops: CDR1 SGHNT, CDR2 YYREEE (reference sequence). V shed 5 bases and J shed 3 bases, with 6 bases lying between them. The CDR3 coding sequence is TGTGCCAGCAGATCAGGCTACAATGAGCAGTTCTTC. This sequence encodes CASRSGYNEQFF.

Turning to this clone: A junction end diverges from the germline sequence, so it may reflect a read error. As DNA, the CDR3 is TGTGCCAGCAGTTTAGCCCCAGGCGGGGGGCCTGGGGCCAACGGCCTGACTTTC. Translated: CASSLAPGGGPGANGLTF. This sequence joins TRBV27 and TRBJ2-6; 8 bases align to TRBD2. CDR1 and CDR2 from the germline V gene are MNHEY and SMNVEV (reference sequence). There are 18 residues in the CDR3.

The chain couples TRBV10-1 to TRBJ2-7, with D uncertain. Germline CDR1 reads WNHNN; CDR2 reads SYGVQD (reference sequence). Trimming left V 3 bases short and J 0 bases short, with 3 bases between. This CDR3 is built from 12 residues. The CDR3, as DNA: TGCGCCAGCAGTGACAGCTCCTACGAGCAGTACTTC. It is translated as CASSDSSYEQYF.

The genes are TRBV2 and TRBJ1-5; possible D gene TRBD1, 5 bases. The CDR3 loop spans 15 amino acids. Trimming took 1 base from V and 1 from J, leaving 8 bases between them. Germline V gives CDR1 SNHLY, CDR2 FYNNEI. Here the CDR3 DNA reads TGTGCCAGCAGTGAAGGGGGGGTGAGCAATCAGCCCCAGCATTTT. Protein: CASSEGGVSNQPQHF.

The chain employs TRBV6-1 and TRBJ1-5, with D possibly matching TRBD1 (6 bases). The CDR3 spans 14 residues. Trimming took off 6 bases at V and 0 bases at J, with 9 bases between the two ends. CDR1 is MNHNS and CDR2 is SASEGT in the germline V gene. The chain's CDR3 is CASSRDNSNQPQHF. DNA of the CDR3: TGTGCCAGCAGCCGGGACAATAGCAATCAGCCCCAGCATTTT.

The genes are TRBV28 and TRBJ1-2, with D tentatively TRBD1 (6 bases). Germline V lookup: CDR1 MDHEN, CDR2 SYDVKM. This CDR3 is 16 amino acids long. Trimming removed 6 bases at V and 8 bases at J, with 25 bases between. CDR3 in DNA: TGTGCCAGCAGACTCGGGGGGGCGCGACCAGTGGGGGGCTACACCTTC. Protein: CASRLGGARPVGGYTF.

The chain combines TRBV7-2 with TRBJ2-6, with TRBD2 matching 7 bases. CDR1 is SGHTA, CDR2 FQGNSA, per germline. Unmatched junction bases numbered 4, after V lost 11 bases and J lost 0 bases. The CDR3 covers 14 residues. The DNA for the CDR3 is TGTGCCCGGGGCGGGAGCTCTGGGGCCAACGTCCTGACTTTC. Its translation: CARGGSSGANVLTF.

The chain carries TRBV27 and TRBJ2-3, with TRBD2 identical over 7 bases. The CDR3 is 16 residues long. The germline CDR1 and CDR2 sequences are MNHEY and SMNVEV (reference sequence). V gave up 8 bases and J gave up 6 bases; unmatched junction bases: 17. CDR3 region: CASSRDQLGGTDTQYF. The CDR3 nucleotides are TGTGCCAGCTCGAGGGATCAGCTGGGAGGGACGGATACGCAGTATTTT.

This chain uses TRBV5-6 with TRBJ2-5; 10 positions agree with TRBD1. The J call is in doubt because the DNA end fits TRBJ2-7 better. Germline V lookup: CDR1 SGHDT, CDR2 YYEEEE. The CDR3 has 14 residues. This CDR3 reads CASSRQGASYEQYF. The CDR3 DNA reads TGTGCCAGCAGCCGACAGGGGGCTAGCTACGAGCAGTACTTC.

This sequence joins TRBV6-1 and TRBJ1-1; D gene ambiguous. The ends were cut back, 2 bases at V and 3 bases at J, with 7 bases in the middle. The germline CDR1 and CDR2 sequences are MNHNS and SASEGT. This CDR3 is built from 13 residues. The CDR3 loop reads CASSEWLDTEAFF. The CDR3 DNA follows: TGTGCCAGCAGTGAATGGTTAGACACTGAAGCTTTCTTT.

The chain couples TRBV2 to TRBJ1-2, with D hard to call. CDR3 size: 15 residues. The germline V and J ends were trimmed by 2 bases and 0 bases, with 10 bases remaining between them. Germline CDR1 SNHLY, CDR2 FYNNEI. CDR3 sequence reads: CASSETGLSNYGYTF. The CDR3 region has the DNA TGTGCCAGCAGTGAAACCGGTCTCTCTAACTATGGCTACACCTTC.